This T cell receptor beta chain derives from a study of Graves' ophthalmopathy and Graves' hyperthyroidism. Stable hyperthyroid donors showed no ophthalmopathy during 18 months follow-up. Reliance was placed on clinical symptoms, serum thyroxine, TRAb, thyroid ultrasound and orbital computed tomography for diagnosis. Ten or more counts support this clonotype. An end of the junction differs from the germline gene, which may be a read error. CDR3 regions of TCR beta were amplified from RNA transcripts. Scientists carried out first-round RT-PCR using HTBI primers and then a second-round multiplex PCR. TCRdb reprocessed the multiplex PCR reads with MiXCR, giving one entry per CDR3 protein. Here the sample spans 350,000 to 400,000 distinct CDR3 sequences, approximately 15% being singletons. The CDR3 spans 15 residues. Germline loops: CDR1 SEHNR, CDR2 FQNEAQ (reference sequence).

The sample taken for sequencing was peripheral blood. The J gene is TRBJ1-2, the V gene TRBV7-9; D is uncertain. The TCR comes from a young woman with stable Graves' hyperthyroidism. Written as DNA, the CDR3 is TGTGCCAGCAGCATAGCCCATTTTGCTAACTATGGCTACACCTTC. Its translation is CASSIAHFANYGYTF.